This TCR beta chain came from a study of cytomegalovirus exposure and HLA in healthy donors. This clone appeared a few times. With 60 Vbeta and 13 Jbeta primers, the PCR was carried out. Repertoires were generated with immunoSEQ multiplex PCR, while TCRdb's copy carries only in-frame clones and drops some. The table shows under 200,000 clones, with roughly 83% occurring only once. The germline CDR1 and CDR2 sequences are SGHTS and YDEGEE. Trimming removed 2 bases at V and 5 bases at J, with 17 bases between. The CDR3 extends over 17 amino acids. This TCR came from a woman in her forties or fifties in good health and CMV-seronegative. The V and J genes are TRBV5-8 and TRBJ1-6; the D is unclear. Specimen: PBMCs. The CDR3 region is CASSFSDIWADNSPLHF. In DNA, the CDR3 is TGTGCCAGCAGCTTTTCCGACATTTGGGCCGATAATTCACCCCTCCACTTT.